The entry that follows covers one T cell receptor (beta chain) sequence. Its antigen is not identified. Donors ranged from 6 to 90 years old and were healthy Caucasians in Russia. CDR1 and CDR2 from the germline V gene are SGHRS and YFSETQ. Trimming cost V 1 base and J 5 bases, with 17 bases left between them. There are 16 residues in the CDR3. The data stem from a study of blood T cells in healthy people across ages. A J-beta primer mix and a sample-barcoded 5' primer were used in a second PCR of roughly 6 to 12 cycles. Each CDR3 protein gets one entry after TCRdb re-called the 5' RACE reads with MiXCR. The data show more than 700,000 distinct CDR3 sequences, less than 60% seen once. General observations from the study: Among T cells, TCR beta diversity per million cells dropped roughly linearly as age rose.

The chain is built from TRBV5-1 and TRBJ2-3; D possibly corresponds to TRBD1 (5 bases). The sample was blood. This clonotype was sampled from a man of 80 years or more in good health. This CDR3 is CASSLTATGRKDTQYF. The CDR3 nucleotides read TGCGCCAGCAGCTTGACAGCCACAGGAAGGAAAGATACGCAGTATTTT.